Below are 27 T cell receptor beta chains sequenced from a single sample in a study of blood T cell repertoires in COVID-19. TCRdb's copy holds only in-frame clones and misses some; the assay was immunoSEQ multiplex PCR. The table includes tens of thousands of clones, more than 75% detected once. The sequencing input was peripheral blood. The receptors were sampled from a human donor in a cohort sampled during active COVID-19. The donor label of this sample is uncertain.

The chain carries TRBV6-6 and TRBJ2-2; maybe TRBD1 (6 bases). CDR3 length: 15 residues. Germline CDR1 MNHNY, CDR2 SVGAGI (reference sequence). Trimming removed 7 bases at V and 7 bases at J, with 19 bases between. This chain's CDR3 is CASTSPGVLDGELFF. CDR3 in DNA: TGTGCCAGCACTTCACCAGGGGTTCTTGACGGGGAGCTGTTTTTT.

This rearrangement joins TRBV7-9 to TRBJ2-1, with a possible D match to TRBD1 (5 bases). Germline-derived CDR1 and CDR2 are SEHNR and FQNEAQ (reference sequence). Trimming pared 2 bases from V and 0 bases from J, leaving 8 bases between. CDR3 length equals 15 residues. CDR3 in DNA: TGTGCCAGCAGCTTACAGGGTCTCTCCTACAATGAGCAGTTCTTC. Translation: CASSLQGLSYNEQFF.

The rearrangement uses TRBV7-2 and TRBJ1-2; TRBD1 matches at 10 bases. J lost 4 bases, V lost 4 bases, and 3 bases had no gene match. The CDR3 has 14 amino acids. Per the germline V gene, CDR1 is SGHTA and CDR2 is FQGNSA. The CDR3 loop is CASSSRDRGYGYTF. CDR3 sequence (DNA): TGTGCCAGCAGCTCCCGGGACAGGGGCTATGGCTACACCTTC.

The chain has TRBV9 and TRBJ1-4; D is unresolved. V was pared by 0 bases and J by 5 bases, with 17 bases between. CDR1 and CDR2 (germline): SGDLS, YYNGEE. The CDR3 loop spans 17 amino acids. CDR3 nucleotides: TGTGCCAGCAGCGTAGGGGTGTCAAGCGAGTCCAATGAAAAACTGTTTTTT. Translation: CASSVGVSSESNEKLFF.

The chain joins TRBV9 to TRBJ2-3, with 12 nucleotides matching TRBD1. Germline loops: CDR1 SGDLS, CDR2 YYNGEE. The junction had 9 bases not matched to a gene; V was cut back by 3 bases and J by 4 bases. The CDR3 has 17 residues. The CDR3 DNA follows: TGTGCCAGCAGCGGGGACAGGGGGCGCGGGCGCCCAGATACGCAGTATTTT. Its translation is CASSGDRGRGRPDTQYF.

The chain couples TRBV2 to TRBJ2-3, with D perhaps matching TRBD2 (5 bases). The CDR3 runs to 14 residues. Germline CDR1 is SNHLY and CDR2 is FYNNEI. V was pared by 4 bases and J by 3 bases, with 11 bases between. The CDR3 region is CASSASRGTDTQYF. CDR3 bases: TGTGCCAGCAGTGCGAGTCGGGGTACAGATACGCAGTATTTT.

The J gene is TRBJ1-6, the V gene TRBV4-1; 10 nucleotides align to TRBD1. This CDR3 comprises 16 residues. CDR1 is MGHRA and CDR2 is YSYEKL in the germline V gene. Germline trimming cut 1 base from V and 7 bases from J; bases unmatched to any gene: 4. The CDR3 spells CASSQGQGARNSPLHF. The CDR3 nucleotides are TGCGCCAGCAGCCAAGGACAGGGGGCAAGGAATTCACCCCTCCACTTT.

This sequence joins TRBV2 and TRBJ2-5; TRBD2 matches 8 bases. Germline-derived CDR1 and CDR2 are SNHLY and FYNNEI. CDR3 length: 16 residues. The V gene end was trimmed by 5 bases and the J gene end by 2 bases; junction bases not matched to a gene: 10. The CDR3 DNA is TGTGCCAGCAGTCCCTCCTGGACTAGCCAACAAGAGACCCAGTACTTC. Protein product: CASSPSWTSQQETQYF.

The V call is TRBV28, the J call TRBJ1-2, with 7 bases matching TRBD1. V lost 5 bases, J lost 2 bases, and 8 bases stayed unmatched. This CDR3 has 15 amino acids. Germline lookup yields CDR1 MDHEN and CDR2 SYDVKM. CDR3 in amino acids: CASSPWDRKNYGYTF. CDR3 DNA sequence: TGTGCCAGCAGTCCCTGGGACAGAAAAAACTATGGCTACACCTTC.

The chain is built from TRBV5-4 and TRBJ2-5; no reliable D call. This CDR3 is built from 12 residues. From germline, CDR1 is SGHNT and CDR2 YYREEE (reference sequence). The ends were cut back, 0 bases at V and 2 bases at J, with 2 bases in the middle. The chain's CDR3 is CASSLAQETQYF. The CDR3 DNA reads as TGTGCCAGCAGCTTGGCGCAAGAGACCCAGTACTTC.

The rearrangement uses TRBV5-6 and TRBJ2-7, with a possible D match to TRBD1 (6 bases). Germline V gene sequence: CDR1 SGHDT, CDR2 YYEEEE. CDR3 size: 15 residues. Trimming removed 4 bases from V and 5 bases from J, with 19 bases in between. DNA of the CDR3: TGTGCCAGCAGCCCAGGGGCAGGGCTACCCAACGAGCAGTACTTC. This codes for CASSPGAGLPNEQYF.

The chain recombines TRBV5-1 with TRBJ1-2; D is possibly TRBD1 (5 bases). V lost 0 bases to trimming and J lost 6 bases, with 15 bases between them. The germline V gene encodes CDR1 SGHRS and CDR2 YFSETQ. CDR3 length: 15 residues. The CDR3 coding sequence is TGCGCCAGCAGCTTGGCCGAAGGGGCATACCATGGCTACACCTTC. It translates to CASSLAEGAYHGYTF.

The chain has TRBV19 and TRBJ1-2; a possible D gene is TRBD1 (6 bases). The germline V and J ends were trimmed by 6 bases and 3 bases, with 20 bases remaining between them. This CDR3 is 16 amino acids long. The V gene's germline CDR1 is LNHDA and CDR2 SQIVND (reference sequence). The CDR3 sequence is CASRGLAGESYYGYTF. CDR3 coding DNA: TGTGCCAGTAGAGGGTTGGCAGGGGAGTCGTACTATGGCTACACCTTC.

This chain links TRBV28 with TRBJ1-2; tentatively, D is TRBD1 (5 bases). The CDR3 loop spans 14 amino acids. Trimming pared 2 bases from V and 7 bases from J, leaving 14 bases between. The germline V gene has CDR1 MDHEN and CDR2 SYDVKM. The CDR3 bases are TGTGCCAGCAGTTTAGGGGGGGTTGTTGGTGGCTACACCTTC. Amino acid sequence: CASSLGGVVGGYTF.

This clone was detected only once. The chain combines TRBV19 with TRBJ2-2; 7 bases fit TRBD1. The trim removed 3 bases at V and 6 bases at J, leaving 7 bases unmatched. CDR1 is LNHDA and CDR2 is SQIVND in the germline V gene (reference sequence). CDR3 length equals 15 residues. The CDR3 DNA sequence: TGTGCCAGTAGTATGCAAGGGGGCATGGCCGGGGAGCTGTTTTTT. This translates into CASSMQGGMAGELFF.

This clone was seen more than once but under ten times. The chain has TRBV25-1 and TRBJ2-2, with D possibly matching TRBD2 (5 bases). CDR1 and CDR2 from the germline V gene are MGHDK and SYGVNS. The germline V and J ends were trimmed by 6 bases and 5 bases, with 10 bases remaining between them. The CDR3 is made up of 13 amino acids. For the CDR3, the DNA is TGTGCCAGCAGGAATACGGGGACCGGGGAGCTGTTTTTT. Translation: CASRNTGTGELFF.

The chain joins TRBV27 to TRBJ1-1, with D unclear. Per the germline V gene, CDR1 is MNHEY and CDR2 is SMNVEV (reference sequence). The CDR3 is 17 amino acids. The ends were cut back, 6 bases at V and 0 bases at J, with 20 bases in the middle. CDR3 coding DNA: TGTGCCAGCAGCCCCAGCCACAGTCCATATTTGAACACTGAAGCTTTCTTT. Translated, it gives CASSPSHSPYLNTEAFF.

The rearrangement joins TRBV28 to TRBJ2-7, with 11 bases that match TRBD1. The CDR3 sequence is 17 residues long. CDR1 MDHEN and CDR2 SYDVKM come from the germline V gene. Trimming at V came to 1 base and at J to 3 bases, leaving 8 bases not matched to a gene. As DNA, the CDR3 is TGTGCCAGCAGTTTATCCTTACCGGGACAGGGGGTCTACGAGCAGTACTTC. As protein: CASSLSLPGQGVYEQYF.

The chain employs TRBV6-4 and TRBJ1-1, with 8 bases identical to TRBD1. V trimming: 6 bases; J trimming: 4 bases; junction bases outside the gene matches: 7. The CDR3 has 14 amino acids. Germline V CDR1 and CDR2: MRHNA, SNTAGT. The CDR3 loop reads CASSATGGVTEAFF. As DNA, the CDR3 is TGTGCCAGCAGCGCTACAGGGGGTGTCACTGAAGCTTTCTTT.

This clone was observed a single time. J is TRBJ2-3 and V is TRBV5-6; 14 bases are a match to TRBD2. The germline gives CDR1 SGHDT, CDR2 YYEEEE. V gave up 0 bases and J gave up 5 bases; unmatched junction bases: 11. The CDR3 length is 19 residues. In DNA, the CDR3 is TGTGCCAGCAGCTTGGGGACTAGCGGGGGGCCGCGAATAGTAGATACGCAGTATTTT. Translation gives CASSLGTSGGPRIVDTQYF.

The V call is TRBV7-2, the J call TRBJ2-7; D unresolved. Germline loops: CDR1 SGHTA, CDR2 FQGNSA. V lost 5 bases to trimming and J lost 1 base, with 3 bases between them. This CDR3 comprises 11 residues. The DNA of the CDR3 is TGTGCCAGCAGCGTATCCTACGAGCAGTACTTC. Protein sequence: CASSVSYEQYF.

Details on this clone: An end of the junction differs from the germline gene, which may be a read error. The chain joins TRBV15 to TRBJ2-2, with 9 bases that match TRBD1. This CDR3 contains 13 residues. CDR1 is LNHNV, CDR2 YYDKDF, per germline (reference sequence). Here the CDR3 reads CATGTGSPGELFF. The DNA for the CDR3 is TGTGCCACCGGGACAGGGAGCCCCGGAGAGCTGTTTTTT.

The chain uses TRBV13 and TRBJ1-2, with 9 bases identical to TRBD1. This CDR3 is built from 14 residues. CDR1 is PRHDT, CDR2 FYEKMQ, per germline (reference sequence). V lost 5 bases to trimming and J lost 8 bases; unmatched junction nucleotides: 9. The CDR3 DNA reads as TGTGCCAGCAGCCGGGACAGGGAAGTTTACGGCTACACCTTC. Its translation is CASSRDREVYGYTF. The entire variable domain, with the rest obtained from reference TRBV13 and TRBJ1-2, is as follows: AAGVIQSPRHLIKEKRETATLKCYPIPRHDTVYWYQQGPGQDPQFLISFYEKMQSDKGSIPDRFSAQQFSDYHSELNMSSLELGDSALYFCASSRDREVYGYTFGSGTRLTVV.

This clone was found once. The chain couples TRBV6-1 to TRBJ2-3, with 10 bases matching TRBD2. Unmatched junction bases numbered 4, after V lost 2 bases and J lost 2 bases. CDR3 length: 16 amino acids. Germline V lookup: CDR1 MNHNS, CDR2 SASEGT. The CDR3 nucleotides are TGTGCCAGCAGTGAAACCCTAGCGGGGGTCACAGATACGCAGTATTTT. It codes for CASSETLAGVTDTQYF.

This clone was seen a single time. A junction end diverges from the germline sequence, so it may reflect a read error. This chain uses TRBV7-7 with TRBJ2-1, with 7 positions matching TRBD1. CDR1 is SSHAT, CDR2 FNYEAQ, per germline (reference sequence). CDR3 size: 14 residues. The CDR3 here is CASSPTGSRNEQFF. The DNA of the CDR3 is TGTGCTAGCAGCCCGACAGGGTCCCGGAATGAGCAGTTCTTC.

The chain uses TRBV19 and TRBJ1-2; weak D call: TRBD1 (5 bases). Germline V gene data show CDR1 as LNHDA and CDR2 as SQIVND (reference sequence). The CDR3 extends over 13 amino acids. V dropped 0 bases and J dropped 13 bases, with 15 bases sitting between them. The CDR3 DNA follows: TGTGCCAGTAGTATAGAATTGTCGGGACTGGGCACCTTC. Amino acids: CASSIELSGLGTF.

The rearrangement uses TRBV7-8 and TRBJ2-2, with TRBD1 matching 7 bases. J lost 5 bases, V lost 1 base, and 4 bases had no gene match. The CDR3 is 15 residues long. Germline assignment: CDR1 SGHVS and CDR2 FQNEAQ. The DNA for the CDR3 is TGTGCCAGCAGCTTAGGGGCAGGGGGAACCGGGGAGCTGTTTTTT. It translates to CASSLGAGGTGELFF.